These T cell receptor beta chains were read from a single sample in a study of technical replicates of blood from a handful of donors. This table comes from immunoSEQ multiplex PCR, and its TCRdb copy is limited to in-frame clones, with some not included. This sample has about 83,000 clones; roughly 96% occur once, and the top ten carry 0.3% to 0.35%. Sequenced sample: T cells isolated from PBMCs. These receptors all stem from a human donor in good health. CDR3s leave out the opening cysteine and the closing phenylalanine or tryptophan.

>TRBJ2-4|TRBV18
ASSPLAGEDIQY
>TRBJ2-1|TRBV5-1
ASSLETPFNEQF
>TRBJ2-7|TRBV18
ASSPTSGSPEQY
>TRBJ1-1|TRBV19
ASTIGITEAF
>TRBJ2-5|TRBV19
ASKGQGQETQY
>TRBJ2-2|TRBV9
ASTVGQGAGGELF
>TRBJ2-3|TRBV30
AWRWTSSDTQY
>TRBJ2-5|TRBV11-3
ASTDPGKGETQY
>TRBJ2-3|TRBV7-9
ALQGTSGNTQY
>TRBJ2-7|TRBV11-2
ASSLAHSYEQY
>TRBJ1-1|TRBV7-9
ASSLDSGQGPEAF
>TRBJ1-5|TRBV27
ASSFEDNQPQH
>TRBJ2-7|TRBV30
ACSPLLTYEQY
>TRBJ1-1|TRBV7-3
ASSLIYTGGNTEAF
>TRBJ1-1|TRBV2
ASRDSGMTEAF